The clone carrying this TCR beta chain has at least ten counts. The antigen remains undetermined. This record comes from a study of CD8+CD57+ T cells in acquired aplastic anemia. Findings of the study overall: It was found that under 30 CD8+ CDR3 sequences were shared between patients and controls.

Profiles of TCR beta VDJ and CDR3 were generated from a genomic DNA template. MiXCR, applied by TCRdb to the reads, yields one record per CDR3 protein. The sample includes 160,000 or so distinct CDR3 sequences, less than 60% of them seen just once. Sequenced patients had shown CD8+CD57+ cell expansion by flow cytometry. Severe acquired aplastic anemia affected all patients. Prior therapy had not been administered to any patient at the time of blood sampling. V was pared by 3 bases and J by 3 bases, with 9 bases between. The CDR3 has 14 residues. Germline V gene sequence: CDR1 SNHLY, CDR2 FYNNEI. This sequence joins TRBV2 and TRBJ1-5; possibly TRBD1 for D (6 bases). The origin of this receptor is a human donor with aplastic anemia. The sample was sorted CD4+, CD8+, or CD8+CD57+ T cells (not recorded which) from PBMCs. The CDR3 nucleotides are TGTGCCAGCAGTGAGGGGGACACCAATCAGCCCCAGCATTTT. This encodes CASSEGDTNQPQHF.